Each of the 2 T cell receptor beta chains below was sequenced from the same sample in a study of T cell clones after liver transplantation. Produced via immunoSEQ multiplex PCR; TCRdb's table is partial and in-frame only. Of some 70,000 clones listed, more than 75% are singletons. This specimen consisted of CD4+ T cells from blood, obtained before liver transplant. The origin of the receptors is a human donor who received a liver transplant.

The CDR3 region has the DNA TGCGCCAGCAGCCAAGATTGGGGTTTAGGAGGGAATGAGCAGTTCTTC. Translated, it gives CASSQDWGLGGNEQFF. The J gene is TRBJ2-1, the V gene TRBV4-3, with D maybe TRBD2 (6 bases). CDR3 length equals 16 residues. Trimming took 0 bases from V and 7 from J, leaving 16 bases between them. Germline CDR1 LGHNA, CDR2 YSLEER.

The genes are TRBV5-1 and TRBJ2-7, with TRBD1 matching over 9 bases. The CDR3 totals 15 residues. From germline, CDR1 is SGHRS and CDR2 YFSETQ. After removal of 4 bases from V and 1 base from J, the junction contained 6 bases not matched to a gene. The CDR3 loop is CASSPGQGISYEQYF. The CDR3 bases are TGCGCCAGCAGCCCAGGACAGGGGATATCCTACGAGCAGTACTTC.